This passage covers 25 T cell receptor beta chains from one sample sequenced in a study of cytomegalovirus exposure and HLA in healthy donors. PCR used 60 Vbeta primers and 13 Jbeta primers. Profiling relied on immunoSEQ multiplex PCR, and the TCRdb table lists in-frame clones only, not all of them. The sample has tens of thousands of clones; 55% to 75% are singletons. Sequenced material: PBMCs. All receptors derive from a man aged 50-59 years in good health and CMV-seropositive.

This clone has just a few counts. V and J are TRBV11-2 and TRBJ2-7, with 9 bases lining up with TRBD1. Germline loops: CDR1 SGHAT, CDR2 FQNNGV. V shed 5 bases, J shed 3 bases, and the junction held 5 bases outside the gene matches. This CDR3 has 14 amino acids. The CDR3 DNA is TGTGCCAGCAGCATTGGGACAGGGAACTACGAGCAGTACTTC. Its translation is CASSIGTGNYEQYF. The full variable domain, completed using reference TRBV11-2 and TRBJ2-7, is EAGVAQSPRYKIIEKRQSVAFWCNPISGHATLYWYQQILGQGPKLLIQFQNNGVVDDSQLPKDRFSAERLKGVDSTLKIQPAKLEDSAVYLCASSIGTGNYEQYFGPGTRLTVT.

This clone was recorded a few times. The rearrangement links TRBV7-2 to TRBJ1-4; tentatively, D is TRBD1 (5 bases). The CDR3 contains 15 residues. Germline V gives CDR1 SGHTA, CDR2 FQGNSA. V was pared by 3 bases and J by 2 bases, with 10 bases between. The CDR3: CASSFLSGTNEKLFF. The CDR3 coding sequence is TGTGCCAGCAGCTTTTTGTCAGGGACTAATGAAAAACTGTTTTTT. The full variable domain, completed using reference TRBV7-2 and TRBJ1-4, is GAGVSQSPSNKVTEKGKDVELRCDPISGHTALYWYRQSLGQGLEFLIYFQGNSAPDKSGLPSDRFSAERTGGSVSTLTIQRTQQEDSAVYLCASSFLSGTNEKLFFGSGTQLSVL.

This chain connects TRBV7-6 to TRBJ1-1; maybe TRBD1 (5 bases). Germline CDR1 reads SGHVS; CDR2 reads FNYEAQ. CDR3 length: 15 residues. Deletions cut 2 bases from V and 1 base from J, with 11 bases between. Here the CDR3 DNA reads TGTGCCAGCAGCTTATACGCGGGGGAGAACACTGAAGCTTTCTTT. Translated: CASSLYAGENTEAFF.

The chain links TRBV7-2 to TRBJ2-7; no firm D call. The germline gives CDR1 SGHTA, CDR2 FQGNSA. With 1 base removed from V and 1 base from J, the gap between germline ends came to 8 bases. CDR3 size: 14 residues. CDR3 loop: CASSLGGWSYEQYF. The DNA for the CDR3 is TGTGCCAGCAGCTTAGGCGGTTGGTCCTACGAGCAGTACTTC.

This sequence joins TRBV4-2 and TRBJ2-1, with TRBD2 matching 13 bases. The germline gives CDR1 LGHNA, CDR2 YNFKEQ. The CDR3 runs 17 residues. The V gene end was trimmed by 1 base and the J gene end by 6 bases; junction bases not matched to a gene: 6. CDR3 residues: CASSQVLAGGTGNEQFF. The CDR3 DNA reads TGTGCCAGCAGCCAAGTACTAGCGGGGGGGACCGGCAATGAGCAGTTCTTC.

This sequence joins TRBV7-2 and TRBJ1-6, with D maybe TRBD1 (5 bases). The germline V gene has CDR1 SGHTA and CDR2 FQGNSA. V lost 6 bases to trimming and J lost 10 bases, with 10 bases between them. The CDR3 has 12 amino acids. Here the CDR3 DNA reads TGTGCCAGCAGGGGGGGGAGCTCACCCCTCCACTTT. Translated, it gives CASRGGSSPLHF. The full variable domain, its missing parts supplied by reference TRBV7-2 and TRBJ1-6, is GAGVSQSPSNKVTEKGKDVELRCDPISGHTALYWYRQSLGQGLEFLIYFQGNSAPDKSGLPSDRFSAERTGGSVSTLTIQRTQQEDSAVYLCASRGGSSPLHFGNGTRLTVT.

The chain employs TRBV7-9 and TRBJ1-2; no reliable D call. The CDR3 has 13 residues. CDR1 is SEHNR, CDR2 FQNEAQ, per germline (reference sequence). Trimming cost V 3 bases and J 3 bases, with 8 bases left between them. CDR3 sequence: CASSLEGDYGYTF. CDR3 DNA sequence: TGTGCCAGCAGCTTGGAGGGAGACTATGGCTACACCTTC.

This sequence joins TRBV7-2 and TRBJ1-3, with 8 positions matching TRBD1. Germline CDR1 SGHTA, CDR2 FQGNSA. Trimming removed 4 bases from V and 6 bases from J; junction bases left unmatched: 8. The CDR3 contains 15 residues. CDR3 bases: TGTGCCAGCAGCTCGACAGGACAGGGTGTAAACACCATATATTTT. This sequence encodes CASSSTGQGVNTIYF.

The V call is TRBV12-5, the J call TRBJ2-2, with D perhaps TRBD2 (6 bases). This CDR3 has 13 amino acids. V was cut by 10 bases and J by 7 bases, with 16 bases left in between. Looked up from germline, CDR1 is LGHNT and CDR2 is FRNRAP. CDR3 sequence (DNA): TGTGCTAATCAACGCGGGGCTAGCGGGGAGCTGTTTTTT. Its protein product is CANQRGASGELFF.

This rearrangement joins TRBV7-9 to TRBJ1-5, with D maybe TRBD1 (5 bases). The CDR3 has 15 residues. Germline CDR1 reads SEHNR; CDR2 reads FQNEAQ (reference sequence). V was clipped by 2 bases and J by 0 bases, with 8 bases between them. The CDR3: CASSLQGASNQPQHF. Written as DNA, the CDR3 is TGTGCCAGCAGCTTACAAGGGGCTAGCAATCAGCCCCAGCATTTT.

This clone was counted between two and nine times. For the CDR3, the DNA is TGTGCCAGTAGTATAAAACTACCACCGACAGGGATCCCTAACTATGGCTACACCTTC. It is translated as CASSIKLPPTGIPNYGYTF. The gene calls are TRBV19 and TRBJ1-2; 7 bases fit TRBD1. Losses at the gene ends were 2 bases for V and 0 bases for J; bases not matched to a gene: 15. Germline V gene sequence: CDR1 LNHDA, CDR2 SQIVND (reference sequence). The CDR3 sequence is 19 residues long.

This chain joins TRBV12-5 and TRBJ2-3; 10 nucleotides line up with TRBD2. The CDR3 extends over 16 amino acids. Germline assignment: CDR1 LGHNT and CDR2 FRNRAP. The trim removed 5 bases at V and 14 bases at J, leaving 19 bases unmatched. The CDR3 sequence: CASGLVRGTSVISPYF. CDR3 nucleotide sequence: TGTGCTAGTGGTCTAGTCCGCGGGACTAGCGTCATATCTCCGTATTTT.

This clone was observed a handful of times. This chain connects TRBV27 to TRBJ1-5, with D unresolved. Trimming shortened V by 6 bases and J by 3 bases, and 9 bases separated the two germline ends. Germline assignment: CDR1 MNHEY and CDR2 SMNVEV (reference sequence). The CDR3 covers 13 residues. The CDR3 loop reads CASRFRDNQPQHF. DNA of the CDR3: TGTGCCAGCAGGTTCCGGGACAATCAGCCCCAGCATTTT.

The CDR3 DNA reads as TGTGCCAGCAGCCCGACAGGGGGGGACGGGGAGCAGTTCTTC. It translates to CASSPTGGDGEQFF. The chain uses TRBV7-9 and TRBJ2-1; the match to TRBD1 covers 9 bases. Germline V CDR1 and CDR2: SEHNR, FQNEAQ (reference sequence). This CDR3 is 14 amino acids long. The trim removed 5 bases at V and 10 bases at J, leaving 9 bases unmatched.

This clone was observed a few times. The chain combines TRBV7-2 with TRBJ2-1; 7 bases fit TRBD2. The ends lost 2 bases at V and 7 bases at J; junction bases unmatched: 8. Germline CDR1 is SGHTA and CDR2 is FQGNSA. The CDR3 is made up of 15 amino acids. CDR3 nucleotide sequence: TGTGCCAGCAGCTTAAGGGAGGGCTTCGGGAATGAGCAGTTCTTC. This encodes CASSLREGFGNEQFF. The variable domain in full, with the rest retrieved from reference TRBV7-2 and TRBJ2-1, is GAGVSQSPSNKVTEKGKDVELRCDPISGHTALYWYRQSLGQGLEFLIYFQGNSAPDKSGLPSDRFSAERTGGSVSTLTIQRTQQEDSAVYLCASSLREGFGNEQFFGPGTRLTVL.

The CDR3 loop is CSPQGIKGTEAFF. The CDR3 nucleotides are TGCAGCCCGCAGGGGATAAAGGGCACTGAAGCTTTCTTT. The V gene is TRBV29-1, the J gene TRBJ1-1, with D perhaps TRBD1 (6 bases). This CDR3 has 13 amino acids. The V end was cut by 8 bases, the J end by 4 bases, with 17 bases between. The V gene's germline CDR1 is SQVTM and CDR2 ANQGSEA.

This clone was observed a few times. V and J are TRBV10-3 and TRBJ2-5; perhaps TRBD1 as D (5 bases). Germline V gives CDR1 ENHRY, CDR2 SYGVKD. The CDR3 sequence is 13 residues long. V lost 10 bases and J lost 1, with 13 bases in between. The CDR3 nucleotides read TGTGCCACCGGCAGGGCCATCCAAGAGACCCAGTACTTC. The encoded protein is CATGRAIQETQYF.

The chain links TRBV5-6 to TRBJ1-5; 7 bases match TRBD1. Germline V CDR1 and CDR2: SGHDT, YYEEEE. The CDR3 is 14 residues long. V gave up 3 bases and J gave up 5 bases; unmatched junction bases: 5. The CDR3 reads CASSSQTGYQPQHF. In DNA form, the CDR3 reads TGTGCCAGCAGCTCTCAGACAGGGTATCAGCCCCAGCATTTT.

This clone has only a few counts. This chain connects TRBV5-1 to TRBJ2-7; D may be TRBD1 (6 bases). Trimming cost V 4 bases and J 6 bases, with 14 bases left between them. The CDR3 extends over 13 amino acids. Per the germline V gene, CDR1 is SGHRS and CDR2 is YFSETQ. The CDR3 region has the DNA TGCGCCAGCAGCCCAGCACAGGGAAGCGAGCAGTACTTC. This encodes CASSPAQGSEQYF.

This chain joins TRBV5-6 and TRBJ2-3; D is ambiguous. CDR1 SGHDT and CDR2 YYEEEE come from the germline V gene. Trimming cost V 1 base and J 5 bases, with 8 bases left between them. The CDR3 is 13 residues long. CDR3 sequence reads: CASSLFGVDTQYF. In DNA form, the CDR3 reads TGTGCCAGCAGCTTGTTCGGAGTAGATACGCAGTATTTT.

This rearrangement joins TRBV4-2 to TRBJ2-5; possible D gene TRBD2, 7 bases. The V and J ends lost 4 bases and 5 bases respectively, with 17 bases between them. The CDR3 is 15 residues long. Germline V gene sequence: CDR1 LGHNA, CDR2 YNFKEQ. The CDR3 coding sequence is TGTGCCAGCAGCCCGCTTGGGGGGGGCGAGGAGACCCAGTACTTC. Translated: CASSPLGGGEETQYF.

The genes are TRBV5-6 and TRBJ2-5, with a possible D match to TRBD1 (6 bases). Trimming removed 4 bases from V and 8 bases from J, with 15 bases in between. Germline loops: CDR1 SGHDT, CDR2 YYEEEE. The CDR3 is 13 residues long. CDR3 residues: CASSPGAGLTQYF. In DNA, the CDR3 is TGTGCCAGCAGCCCAGGGGCAGGGTTAACCCAGTACTTC.

V gene TRBV6-5 combines with J gene TRBJ1-6, with a tentative D call TRBD1 (6 bases). V lost 5 bases and J lost 3, with 8 bases in between. The germline V gene encodes CDR1 MNHEY and CDR2 SVGAGI. CDR3 length: 14 residues. CDR3 in amino acids: CASSRQDYNSPLHF. The CDR3 bases are TGTGCCAGCAGTAGACAGGACTATAATTCACCCCTCCACTTT.

The V and J genes are TRBV19 and TRBJ1-1; no clear D gene. Trimming removed 6 bases from V and 5 bases from J, with 13 bases in between. Germline V lookup: CDR1 LNHDA, CDR2 SQIVND (reference sequence). The CDR3 loop spans 13 amino acids. In DNA, the CDR3 is TGTGCCAGTAGCCTACCGCCGGGTACTGAAGCTTTCTTT. Its protein is CASSLPPGTEAFF.

The chain carries TRBV5-1 and TRBJ2-3; 8 positions agree with TRBD2. The V gene's germline CDR1 is SGHRS and CDR2 YFSETQ. The CDR3 contains 14 residues. V was clipped by 4 bases and J by 2 bases; unmatched bases: 3. The CDR3 DNA follows: TGCGCCAGCAGCCCCGGACTAGCCACAGATACGCAGTATTTT. Encoded protein: CASSPGLATDTQYF.